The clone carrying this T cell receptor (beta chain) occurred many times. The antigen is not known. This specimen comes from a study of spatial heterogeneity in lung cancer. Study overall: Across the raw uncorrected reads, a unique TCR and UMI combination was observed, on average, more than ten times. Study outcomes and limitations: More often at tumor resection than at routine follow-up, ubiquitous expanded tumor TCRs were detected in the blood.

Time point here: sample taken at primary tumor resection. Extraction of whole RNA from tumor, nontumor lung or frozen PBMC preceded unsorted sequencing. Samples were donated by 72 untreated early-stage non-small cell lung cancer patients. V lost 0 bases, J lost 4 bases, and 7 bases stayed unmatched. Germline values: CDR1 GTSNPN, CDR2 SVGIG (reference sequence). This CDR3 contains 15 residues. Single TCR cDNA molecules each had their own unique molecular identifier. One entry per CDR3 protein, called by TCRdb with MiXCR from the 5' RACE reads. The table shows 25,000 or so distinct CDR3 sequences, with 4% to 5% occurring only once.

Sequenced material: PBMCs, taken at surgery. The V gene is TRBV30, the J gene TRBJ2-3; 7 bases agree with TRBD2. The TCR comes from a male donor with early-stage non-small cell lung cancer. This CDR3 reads CAWSVGGSSSDTQYF. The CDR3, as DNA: TGTGCCTGGAGTGTCGGCGGGAGTTCATCAGATACGCAGTATTTT.